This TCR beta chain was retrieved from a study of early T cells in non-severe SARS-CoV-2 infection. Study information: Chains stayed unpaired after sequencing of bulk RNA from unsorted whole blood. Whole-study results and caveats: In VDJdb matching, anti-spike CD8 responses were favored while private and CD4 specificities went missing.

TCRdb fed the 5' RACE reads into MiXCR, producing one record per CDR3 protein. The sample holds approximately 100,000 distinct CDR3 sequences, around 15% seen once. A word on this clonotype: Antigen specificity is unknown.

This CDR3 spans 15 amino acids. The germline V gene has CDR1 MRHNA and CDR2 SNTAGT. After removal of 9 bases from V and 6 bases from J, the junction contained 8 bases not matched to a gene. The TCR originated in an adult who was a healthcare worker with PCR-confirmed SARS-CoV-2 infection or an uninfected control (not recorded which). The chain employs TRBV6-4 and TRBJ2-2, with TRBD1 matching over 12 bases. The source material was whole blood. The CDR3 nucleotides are TGTGCCAGTAAACCGGGACAGGGGGCTGCCGGGGAGCTGTTTTTT. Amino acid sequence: CASKPGQGAAGELFF.